This paragraph reports one TCR beta chain. Its antigen is still unknown. This specimen comes from a study of long-term antiretroviral therapy in people with HIV. Study-level findings and limits: CDR3 lengths in HIV samples spanned a narrower range than controls. Blood in the study was drawn between about 2003 and 2018, possibly under older ART regimens, which may be less effective than current ones.

immunoSEQ v3.0 was run at survey level. Sequencing of each sample targeted about 35,000-50,000 T-cell genomes. TCRdb keeps only in-frame clones here, not all; method: immunoSEQ multiplex PCR. The sample holds 20,000 to 25,000 clones, 76% seen once. This CDR3 contains 14 residues. The germline V gene encodes CDR1 MGHRA and CDR2 YSYEKL. The J segment lost 9 bases and the V segment lost 2 bases, leaving 7 bases of the junction unmatched. Source: unsorted PBMCs, taken around 1.7 years before starting antiretroviral therapy. The rearrangement uses TRBV4-1 and TRBJ2-4; 7 bases line up with TRBD2. The sequence came from a woman aged 40 to 50 with HIV. Here the CDR3 reads CASSQPLAGPIQYF. In DNA, the CDR3 is TGCGCCAGCAGCCAACCCTTAGCGGGTCCCATTCAGTACTTC.